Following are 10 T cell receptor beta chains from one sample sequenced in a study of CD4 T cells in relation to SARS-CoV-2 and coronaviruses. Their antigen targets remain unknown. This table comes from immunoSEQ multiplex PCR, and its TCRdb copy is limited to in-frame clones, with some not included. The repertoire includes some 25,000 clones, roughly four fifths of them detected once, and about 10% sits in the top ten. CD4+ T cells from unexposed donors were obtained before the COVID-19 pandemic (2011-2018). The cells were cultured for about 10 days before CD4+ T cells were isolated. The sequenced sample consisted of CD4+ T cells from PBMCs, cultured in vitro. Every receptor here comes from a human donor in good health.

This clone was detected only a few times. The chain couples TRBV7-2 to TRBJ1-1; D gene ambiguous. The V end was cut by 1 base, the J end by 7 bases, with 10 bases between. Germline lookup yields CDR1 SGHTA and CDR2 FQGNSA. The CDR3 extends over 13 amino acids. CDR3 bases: TGTGCCAGCAGCTTAGTGGAAGTCAATGAAGCTTTCTTT. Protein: CASSLVEVNEAFF.

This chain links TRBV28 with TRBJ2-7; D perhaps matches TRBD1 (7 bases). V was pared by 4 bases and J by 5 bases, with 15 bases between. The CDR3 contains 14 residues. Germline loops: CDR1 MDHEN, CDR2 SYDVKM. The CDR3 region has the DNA TGTGCCAGCAGTTCTGGCAGGGGGGACCACGAGCAGTACTTC. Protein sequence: CASSSGRGDHEQYF.

The CDR3 coding sequence is TGTGCCAGCAGTAAAACAGGAGGGTACGCTTTCTTT. This gives the protein CASSKTGGYAFF. The chain has TRBV6-2 or TRBV6-3 and TRBJ1-1, with TRBD1 as a possible D gene (5 bases). CDR3 size: 12 residues. V was clipped by 5 bases and J by 11 bases, with 15 bases between them. Germline CDR1 MNHEY, CDR2 SVGEGT.

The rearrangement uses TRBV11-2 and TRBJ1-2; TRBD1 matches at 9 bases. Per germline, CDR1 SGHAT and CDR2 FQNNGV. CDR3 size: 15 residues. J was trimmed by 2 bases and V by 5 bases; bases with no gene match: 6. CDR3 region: CASSRMTGGNYGYTF. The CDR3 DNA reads TGTGCCAGCAGCCGCATGACAGGGGGGAACTATGGCTACACCTTC.

The CDR3, as DNA: TGTGCCAGCAGCTTGGCCGGACAGGGCCCAAACACCGGGGAGCTGTTTTTT. Protein: CASSLAGQGPNTGELFF. The gene calls are TRBV5-6 and TRBJ2-2; 8 nucleotides line up with TRBD1. The V gene's germline CDR1 is SGHDT and CDR2 YYEEEE. J gave up 2 bases and V 0 bases, and 6 bases lay outside the gene matches. The length of the CDR3 is 17 residues.

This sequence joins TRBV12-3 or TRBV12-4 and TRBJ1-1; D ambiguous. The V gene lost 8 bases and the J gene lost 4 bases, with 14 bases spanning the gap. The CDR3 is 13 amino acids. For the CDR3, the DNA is TGTGCCAGCCCCCCCACCCGGGGCACTGAAGCTTTCTTT. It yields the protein CASPPTRGTEAFF.

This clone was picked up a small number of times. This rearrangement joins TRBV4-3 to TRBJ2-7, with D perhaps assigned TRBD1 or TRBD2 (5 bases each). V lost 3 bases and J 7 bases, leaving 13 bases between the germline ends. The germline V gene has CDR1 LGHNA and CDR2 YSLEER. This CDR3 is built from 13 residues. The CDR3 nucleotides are TGCGCCAGCAGCCAGGAGACTTGGGGGGAGCAGTACTTC. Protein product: CASSQETWGEQYF.

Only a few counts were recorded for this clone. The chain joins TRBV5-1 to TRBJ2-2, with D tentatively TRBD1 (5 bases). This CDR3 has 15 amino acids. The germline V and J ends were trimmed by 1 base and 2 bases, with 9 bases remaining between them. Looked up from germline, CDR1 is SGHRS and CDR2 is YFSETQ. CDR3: CASSLQQVNTGELFF. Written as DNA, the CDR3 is TGCGCCAGCAGCTTGCAACAGGTTAACACCGGGGAGCTGTTTTTT.

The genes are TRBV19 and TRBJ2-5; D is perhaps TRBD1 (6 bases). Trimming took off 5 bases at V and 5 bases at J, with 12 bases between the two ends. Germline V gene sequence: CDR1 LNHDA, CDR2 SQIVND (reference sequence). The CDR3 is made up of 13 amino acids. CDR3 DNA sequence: TGTGCCAGTAGTTCAGGGGCGCGTGAGACCCAGTACTTC. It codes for CASSSGARETQYF.

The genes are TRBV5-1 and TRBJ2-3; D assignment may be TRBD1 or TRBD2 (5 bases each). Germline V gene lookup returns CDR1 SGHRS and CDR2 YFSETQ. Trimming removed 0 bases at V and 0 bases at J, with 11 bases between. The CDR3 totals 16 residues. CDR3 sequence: CASSLDGTLSTDTQYF. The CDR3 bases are TGCGCCAGCAGCTTGGACGGGACGCTTAGCACAGATACGCAGTATTTT.